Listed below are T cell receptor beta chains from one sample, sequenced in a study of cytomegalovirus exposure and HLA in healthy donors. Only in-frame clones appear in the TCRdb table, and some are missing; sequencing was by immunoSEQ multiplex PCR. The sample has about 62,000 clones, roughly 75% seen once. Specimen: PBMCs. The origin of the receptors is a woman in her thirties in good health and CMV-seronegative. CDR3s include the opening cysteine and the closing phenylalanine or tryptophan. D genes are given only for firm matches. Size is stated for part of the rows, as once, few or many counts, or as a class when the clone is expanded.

TGTGCCATCAGTGGTCCGGGCACTGAAGCTTTCTTT CAISGPGTEAFF - TRBV10-3 - TRBJ1-1
TGCGCCAGCAGCCAAGGGACTTTGAACACCGGGGAGCTGTTTTTT CASSQGTLNTGELFF - TRBV4-3 - TRBJ2-2
TGTGCCAGTACCCCTGGGCGTATAACAGGAGAGCAGTACTTC CASTPGRITGEQYF - TRBV19 - TRBJ2-7
TGTGCCAGCAGCACAGGGACAGGAACCTACGAGCAGTACTTC CASSTGTGTYEQYF TRBD1 TRBV6-5 - TRBJ2-7
TGTGCCAGCTCACTCATATCGACTAGCGGGAGATTCAATGAGCAGTTCTTC CASSLISTSGRFNEQFF TRBD2 TRBV7-6 once TRBJ2-1
TGTGCCAGCAGCTTAGAGAATCGCCAAAGACAGGGCCTTTACACCTTC CASSLENRQRQGLYTF TRBD1 TRBV7-2 - TRBJ1-2
TGTGCCGGCAGGCAGGGGTTCTCCTACAATGAGCAGTTCTTC CAGRQGFSYNEQFF - TRBV7-8 once TRBJ2-1
TGTGCCAGTAGTATAGTAACTAGCGGGAGTGGGGAAGATACGCAGTATTTT CASSIVTSGSGEDTQYF TRBD2 TRBV19 - TRBJ2-3
TGTGCCAGCAGCGCCGGGACTAGCGGGAATCGGGAGCAGTTCTTC CASSAGTSGNREQFF TRBD2 TRBV6-1 once TRBJ2-1
TGTGCCAGCAGCCCCTTTCCTAGCGCAGGGAATGAGCAGTTCTTC CASSPFPSAGNEQFF - TRBV14 - TRBJ2-1
TGTGCCAGCAGCTTAGGGAGCGGGAGCATACAAGAGACCCAGTACTTC CASSLGSGSIQETQYF TRBD2 TRBV7-6 - TRBJ2-5
TGTGCCAGCAGTTTATTCGACGGGTACAATGAGCAGTTCTTC CASSLFDGYNEQFF - TRBV28 - TRBJ2-1
TGTGCCAGCAGCCAAGCCGGGATTGTCTACAATGAGCAGTTCTTC CASSQAGIVYNEQFF - TRBV14 - TRBJ2-1
TGTGCCAGCAGCGCCGAGACCGGAGTGGCGGCTCAGCCCCAGCATTTT CASSAETGVAAQPQHF - TRBV9 - TRBJ1-5
TGTGCCAGCAGCCAGGGACGGGGGGAGACCCAGTACTTC CASSQGRGETQYF - TRBV14 - TRBJ2-5
TGTGCCAGCACCCGGACAGGGAGAAACAATGAGCAGTTCTTC CASTRTGRNNEQFF TRBD1 TRBV6-6 - TRBJ2-1
TGTGCCAGCAGTTCGGCGGGAGCATTGACCGGGGAGCTGTTTTTT CASSSAGALTGELFF TRBD2 TRBV27 few TRBJ2-2
TGTGCCAGCAGGCTGCGGGGGGGAGCCGACGCCAACGTCCTGACTTTC CASRLRGGADANVLTF TRBD2 TRBV28 few TRBJ2-6
TGTGCCAGTAGTATCCGGGTTGACTATGGCTACACCTTC CASSIRVDYGYTF - TRBV19 - TRBJ1-2
TGCGCCAGCAGCGTACAGGAACCCAGCTCCTATAATTCACCCCTCCACTTT CASSVQEPSSYNSPLHF - TRBV4-1 - TRBJ1-6
TGTGCCAGCTCACCGGCGGCGGGACCCTCCTACAATGAGCAGTTCTTC CASSPAAGPSYNEQFF - TRBV18 - TRBJ2-1
TGTGCCAGCAGGTTACAGGGAACCGGGGAGCTGTTTTTT CASRLQGTGELFF - TRBV2 - TRBJ2-2
TGTGCCTGGAGTGCCCCACAGGGGTATAGGGAGACCCAGTACTTC CAWSAPQGYRETQYF TRBD1 TRBV30 few TRBJ2-5
TGTGCCAGCAGCTTAGTGGGGACGGGGACAGCGAACACCGGGGAGCTGTTTTTT CASSLVGTGTANTGELFF TRBD1 TRBV7-2 - TRBJ2-2
TGTGCCAGCAGTTTCGAGTGGCGGTCTGGAAACACCATATATTTT CASSFEWRSGNTIYF - TRBV27 once TRBJ1-3
TGTGCCAGCAGCTTGAGCCAGGCTTACACCGGGGAGCTGTTTTTT CASSLSQAYTGELFF - TRBV5-4 - TRBJ2-2
TGTGCCAGCAGTCCCTTACTCGGGATGAGGAATGAGCAGTTCTTC CASSPLLGMRNEQFF - TRBV27 - TRBJ2-1
TGTGCCAGCAGAGGGACTGCGAGGAATGAGCAGTTCTTC CASRGTARNEQFF - TRBV6-5 - TRBJ2-1
TGTGCCAGCAGTTACTCTTACTCCGGCAATGAGCAGTTCTTC CASSYSYSGNEQFF - TRBV6-6 few TRBJ2-1
TGTGCCAGCGGAGAGGGTTTTAATGAAAAACTGTTTTTT CASGEGFNEKLFF - TRBV28 - TRBJ1-4
TGTGCCAGCAGTCAGACAGTCAATCAGCCCCAGCATTTT CASSQTVNQPQHF - TRBV6-5 - TRBJ1-5
TGTGCCAGCTCACCCGGGACAGGGGGTACAACTAATGAAAAACTGTTTTTT CASSPGTGGTTNEKLFF TRBD1 TRBV18 - TRBJ1-4
TGTGCCAGTAGTTCTCCCGGGACAGGAAATTCTGAAGCTTTCTTT CASSSPGTGNSEAFF TRBD1 TRBV19 few TRBJ1-1
TGTGCCAGCTCGGATTTACAGGGAAGGTTTGAGACCCAGTACTTC CASSDLQGRFETQYF - TRBV18 - TRBJ2-5
TGTGCCAGCAGTCCGACAGGGTACGTCGAAAAACTGTTTTTT CASSPTGYVEKLFF TRBD1 TRBV27 few TRBJ1-4
TGTGCCAGCAGCTTAGAAGGGCTAGCGGGGCCCCCCCACAATGAGCAGTTCTTC CASSLEGLAGPPHNEQFF TRBD2 TRBV7-2 - TRBJ2-1
TGTTCCAGCAGCTTAGGGGGGACTAGCGCTAAGTGGGAGCAGTACTTC CSSSLGGTSAKWEQYF TRBD2 TRBV7-9 - TRBJ2-7
TGCGCCAGCAGCATAACCGGGACTAGCGGGACCACAGATACGCAGTATTTT CASSITGTSGTTDTQYF TRBD2 TRBV5-1 once TRBJ2-3
TGTGCCAGCAGCCTTAGCGGGAGTGGAGGCGATGAGCAGTTCTTC CASSLSGSGGDEQFF TRBD2 TRBV7-3 - TRBJ2-1
TGTGCCAGCAGTAACCTGGGAGACGTGGGCACCGGGGAGCTGTTTTTT CASSNLGDVGTGELFF - TRBV7-6 - TRBJ2-2
TGTGCCATCAGTGAACTAGCGGGAGGTTACAATGAGCAGTTCTTC CAISELAGGYNEQFF TRBD2 TRBV10-3 - TRBJ2-1
TGTGCCAGCAGTTCAGACCCGGGACTTAACACCGGGGAGCTGTTTTTT CASSSDPGLNTGELFF - TRBV6-5 few TRBJ2-2
TGTGCCAGCAGTTTGGACAGGGCGAGGGGTTCACCCCTCCACTTT CASSLDRARGSPLHF TRBD1 TRBV27 - TRBJ1-6
TGTGCCAGTAGTATGGGGACAGGGAGAAACACCATATATTTT CASSMGTGRNTIYF TRBD1 TRBV19 - TRBJ1-3
TGTGCCAGCAGCATTCCAACTAGGGGGACTAGCGCATCCTACAATGAGCAGTTCTTC CASSIPTRGTSASYNEQFF TRBD2 TRBV9 - TRBJ2-1
TGTGCCAGCAGTTTTAACAGGCAGAACACCGGGGAGCTGTTTTTT CASSFNRQNTGELFF - TRBV28 - TRBJ2-2
TGTGCCAGCTCACCACAGGCAGGGTCCACAGATACGCAGTATTTT CASSPQAGSTDTQYF - TRBV18 - TRBJ2-3
TGTGCCAGCAACCTTAACATGAACACCGGGGAGCTGTTTTTT CASNLNMNTGELFF - TRBV2 - TRBJ2-2
TGTGCCAGCTCACCACCTTGGACGGGGAATGAGCAGTTCTTC CASSPPWTGNEQFF - TRBV18 - TRBJ2-1
TGCGCCAGCAGCTTGGGACTCCATAACACCGGGGAGCTGTTTTTT CASSLGLHNTGELFF - TRBV5-1 - TRBJ2-2
TGTGCCAGCAGCTCTATGAGAGGAGAGAACACTGAAGCTTTCTTT CASSSMRGENTEAFF - TRBV7-2 few TRBJ1-1
TGCGCCAGCAGCCAACACACAGGGATTCCTGGGGCCAACGTCCTGACTTTC CASSQHTGIPGANVLTF - TRBV4-1 - TRBJ2-6
TGTGCCAGCAGCCAATTGGACAGTGGCTATGGCTACACCTTC CASSQLDSGYGYTF - TRBV14 - TRBJ1-2
TGTGCCAGCAGTACAGATCGGGACAGACACTACGAGCAGTACTTC CASSTDRDRHYEQYF TRBD1 TRBV27 - TRBJ2-7
TGTGCCAGCAGCTTAGAGAGGGGGGGAGAGACCCAGTACTTC CASSLERGGETQYF - TRBV11-2 - TRBJ2-5
TGTGCCAGCAGCTTGTCTACGCAGGCGGAGACCCAGTACTTC CASSLSTQAETQYF - TRBV5-8 - TRBJ2-5
TGTGCCAGCAGTTTCTTTACCGGGGAGCTGTTTTTT CASSFFTGELFF - TRBV27 - TRBJ2-2
TGTGCCAGCAGTCTTGGTTGGGACAGGGGCTATGGCTACACCTTC CASSLGWDRGYGYTF TRBD1 TRBV27 - TRBJ1-2